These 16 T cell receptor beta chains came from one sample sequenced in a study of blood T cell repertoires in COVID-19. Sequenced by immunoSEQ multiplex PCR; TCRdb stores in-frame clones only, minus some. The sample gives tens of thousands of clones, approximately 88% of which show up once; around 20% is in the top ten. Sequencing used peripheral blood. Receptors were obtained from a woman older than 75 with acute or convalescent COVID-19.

This CDR3 is CASSFWDRVGGYGYTF. The CDR3 DNA follows: TGTGCCAGCAGCTTTTGGGACAGGGTCGGCGGCTATGGCTACACCTTC. V gene TRBV9 combines with J gene TRBJ1-2, with TRBD1 matching over 9 bases. Germline V gene data show CDR1 as SGDLS and CDR2 as YYNGEE. V lost 4 bases and J lost 4; bases outside the gene matches: 11. The length of the CDR3 is 16 residues.

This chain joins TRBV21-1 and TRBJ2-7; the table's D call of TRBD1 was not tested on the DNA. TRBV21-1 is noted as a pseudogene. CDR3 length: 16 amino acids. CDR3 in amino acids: CASSGPGQGTLYEQYF. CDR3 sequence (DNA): TGTGCCAGCAGCGGCCCGGGACAGGGTACCTTGTACGAGCAGTACTTC.

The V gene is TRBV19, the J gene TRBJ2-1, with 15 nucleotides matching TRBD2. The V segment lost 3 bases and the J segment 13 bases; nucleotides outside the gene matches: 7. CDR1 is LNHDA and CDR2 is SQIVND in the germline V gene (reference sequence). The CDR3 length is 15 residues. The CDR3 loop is CASSMGTSGRTKQFF. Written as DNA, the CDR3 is TGTGCCAGTAGTATGGGGACTAGCGGGAGGACTAAACAGTTCTTC.

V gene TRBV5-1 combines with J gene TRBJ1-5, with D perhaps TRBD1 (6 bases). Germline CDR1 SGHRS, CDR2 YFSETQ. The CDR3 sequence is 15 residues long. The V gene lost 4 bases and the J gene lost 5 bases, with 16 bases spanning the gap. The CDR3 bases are TGCGCCAGCAGCCCTCTCCCAGGGGAACATCAGCCCCAGCATTTT. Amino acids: CASSPLPGEHQPQHF.

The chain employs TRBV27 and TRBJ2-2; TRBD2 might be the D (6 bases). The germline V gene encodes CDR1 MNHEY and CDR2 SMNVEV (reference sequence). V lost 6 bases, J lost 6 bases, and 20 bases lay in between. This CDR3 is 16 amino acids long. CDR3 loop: CASRKPAGPQPGELFF. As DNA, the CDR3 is TGTGCCAGCAGGAAACCAGCGGGTCCACAGCCCGGGGAGCTGTTTTTT.

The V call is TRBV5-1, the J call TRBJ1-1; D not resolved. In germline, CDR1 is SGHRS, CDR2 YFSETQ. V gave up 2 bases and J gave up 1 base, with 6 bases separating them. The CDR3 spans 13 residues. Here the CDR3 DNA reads TGCGCCAGCAGCTTTCAGGAGAACACTGAAGCTTTCTTT. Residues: CASSFQENTEAFF.

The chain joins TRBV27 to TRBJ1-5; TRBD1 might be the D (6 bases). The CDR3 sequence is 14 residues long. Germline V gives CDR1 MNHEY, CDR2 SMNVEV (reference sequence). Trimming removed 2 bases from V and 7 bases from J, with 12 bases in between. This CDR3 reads CASSLGGGQQPQHF. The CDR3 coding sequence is TGTGCCAGCAGTTTAGGGGGCGGGCAGCAGCCCCAGCATTTT.

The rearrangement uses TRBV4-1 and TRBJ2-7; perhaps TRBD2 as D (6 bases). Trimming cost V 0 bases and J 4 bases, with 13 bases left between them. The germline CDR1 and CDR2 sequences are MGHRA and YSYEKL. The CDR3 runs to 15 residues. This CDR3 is CASSQESGAEYEQYF. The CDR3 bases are TGCGCCAGCAGCCAAGAGTCGGGAGCGGAATACGAGCAGTACTTC.

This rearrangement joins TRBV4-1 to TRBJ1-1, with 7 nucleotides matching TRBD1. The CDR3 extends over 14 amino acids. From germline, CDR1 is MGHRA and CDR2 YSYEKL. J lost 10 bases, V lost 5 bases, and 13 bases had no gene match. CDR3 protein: CASSSLRDSLGAFF. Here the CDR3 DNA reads TGCGCCAGCAGCAGTCTCCGGGACAGCCTCGGAGCTTTCTTT.

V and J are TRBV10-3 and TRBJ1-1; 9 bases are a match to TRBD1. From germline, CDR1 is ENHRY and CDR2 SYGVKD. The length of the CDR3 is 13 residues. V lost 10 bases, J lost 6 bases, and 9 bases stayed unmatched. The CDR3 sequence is CASQFDRGSEAFF. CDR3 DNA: TGTGCCAGCCAATTTGACAGGGGGTCTGAAGCTTTCTTT.

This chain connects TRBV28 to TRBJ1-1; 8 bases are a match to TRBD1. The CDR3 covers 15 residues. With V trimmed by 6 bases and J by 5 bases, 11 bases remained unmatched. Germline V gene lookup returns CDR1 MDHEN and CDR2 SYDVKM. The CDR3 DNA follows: TGTGCCAGCAGGCCCACCCGGACAGGGTTAACTGAAGCTTTCTTT. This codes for CASRPTRTGLTEAFF.

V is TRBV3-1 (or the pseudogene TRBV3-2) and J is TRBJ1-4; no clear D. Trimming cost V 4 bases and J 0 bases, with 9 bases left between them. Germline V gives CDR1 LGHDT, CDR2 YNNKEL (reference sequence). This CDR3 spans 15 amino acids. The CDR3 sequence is CASSPPRATNEKLFF. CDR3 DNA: TGTGCCAGCAGCCCCCCGAGGGCAACTAATGAAAAACTGTTTTTT.

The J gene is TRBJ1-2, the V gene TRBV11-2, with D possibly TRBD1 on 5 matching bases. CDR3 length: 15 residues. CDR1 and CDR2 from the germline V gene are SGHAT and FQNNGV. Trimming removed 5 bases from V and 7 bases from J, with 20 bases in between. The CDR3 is CASSRWRGVGSGYTF. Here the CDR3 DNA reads TGTGCCAGCAGCCGGTGGAGGGGTGTAGGTAGTGGCTACACCTTC.

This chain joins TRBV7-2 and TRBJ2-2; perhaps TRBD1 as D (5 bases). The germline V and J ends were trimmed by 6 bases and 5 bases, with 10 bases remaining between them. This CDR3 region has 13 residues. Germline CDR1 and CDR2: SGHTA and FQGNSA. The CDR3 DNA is TGTGCCAGCAGGAAGGGGATAACCGGGGAGCTGTTTTTT. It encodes CASRKGITGELFF.

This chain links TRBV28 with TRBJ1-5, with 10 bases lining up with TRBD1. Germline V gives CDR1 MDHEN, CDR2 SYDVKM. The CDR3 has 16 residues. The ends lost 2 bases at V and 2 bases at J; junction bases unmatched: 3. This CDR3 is CASSLGTGVGNQPQHF. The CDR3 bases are TGTGCCAGCAGTTTAGGGACAGGGGTCGGCAATCAGCCCCAGCATTTT.

The CDR3 coding sequence is TGTGCCAGTAGTGGAAGACTAGCGGGAGGAACAGATACGCAGTATTTT. Protein: CASSGRLAGGTDTQYF. The V call is TRBV19, the J call TRBJ2-3; 13 bases align to TRBD2. Germline values: CDR1 LNHDA, CDR2 SQIVND (reference sequence). CDR3 length: 16 residues. Trimming at V came to 5 bases and at J to 3 bases, leaving 5 bases not matched to a gene.